This T cell receptor (beta chain) was recovered during a study of blood T cell repertoires in COVID-19. Study in general: Researchers got acute and convalescent COVID-19 samples from the United States, Italy and Spain. PBMCs, B-cell-depleted T cells, or T cells provided the cDNA or gDNA that made up the material.

The CDR3 consists of 15 residues. J was trimmed by 7 bases and V by 4 bases; bases with no gene match: 8. Per the germline V gene, CDR1 is SGHRS and CDR2 is YFSETQ. In the original analysis: Cell counts per sample came from amplifying reference gene primers. Libraries were prepared by immunoSEQ multiplex PCR; TCRdb keeps only in-frame clonotypes and omits some of them. That table furnishes V, J and clone size, whereas the DNA furnished D and trimming. The sample includes tens of thousands of clones, over 80% seen only once; the top ten take roughly 2%. Sequencing used peripheral blood. The V gene is TRBV5-1, the J gene TRBJ1-6, with 7 bases lining up with TRBD1. The sequence derives from an older woman with acute or convalescent COVID-19. This CDR3 is CASSTQTGSNSPLHF. CDR3 nucleotides: TGCGCCAGCAGCACGCAGACAGGGTCGAATTCACCCCTCCACTTT. The whole variable domain, filled in from reference TRBV5-1 and TRBJ1-6, reads KAGVTQTPRYLIKTRGQQVTLSCSPISGHRSVSWYQQTPGQGLQFLFEYFSETQRNKGNFPGRFSGRQFSNSRSEMNVSTLELGDSALYLCASSTQTGSNSPLHFGNGTRLTVT.